This is a list of T cell receptor beta chains from one sample in a study of early T cells in non-severe SARS-CoV-2 infection. TCRdb recomputed calls from the 5' RACE reads with MiXCR, one row per CDR3 protein. The sample lists approximately 67,000 distinct CDR3 sequences; over 8% were seen once. Sequencing input: whole blood. Every receptor here comes from an adult who was a healthcare worker with PCR-confirmed SARS-CoV-2 infection or an uninfected control (not recorded which). Both conserved end residues are part of each CDR3.

J gene | V gene | CDR3 protein
TRBJ2-7 | TRBV7-9 | CASSLAPGYEQYF
TRBJ1-6 | TRBV25-1 | CASRERSSYNSPLHF
TRBJ2-6 | TRBV12-3/TRBV12-4 | CASSTRGTGANVLTF
TRBJ1-3 | TRBV20-1 | CSANRGSSGNTIYF
TRBJ2-2 | TRBV7-3 | CASSLDLVNTGELFF
TRBJ1-5 | TRBV24-1 | CATIHGDRMRQPQHF
TRBJ2-5 | TRBV5-1 | CASSLTPNQETQYF
TRBJ2-1 | TRBV5-1 | CASRGWSGSPDEQFF
TRBJ1-2 | TRBV3-1 | CASSQHRHNYGYTF
TRBJ2-1 | TRBV11-3 | CASAAQTDGEQFF
TRBJ2-7 | TRBV18 | CASSEGQQSSYEQYF
TRBJ2-5 | TRBV28 | CASSYPGQGGETQYF
TRBJ2-1 | TRBV4-2 | CASSRLAVEVDEQFF
TRBJ2-1 | TRBV28 | CASSFLDLSYNEQFF
TRBJ2-7 | TRBV2 | CASRAPGGRDEEQYF
TRBJ2-3 | TRBV7-3 | CASSLGLAGRDTQYF
TRBJ2-3 | TRBV7-3 | CASSLKWLDKTDTQYF
TRBJ2-2 | TRBV20-1 | CSAGEPRRGTGELFF
TRBJ1-5 | TRBV19 | CASSMRGGNSRQPQHF
TRBJ1-3 | TRBV29-1 | CSAVAWTGNGNTIYF
TRBJ2-1 | TRBV24-1 | CATSDFGTGVYEQFF
TRBJ2-3 | TRBV5-4 | CASSSQREGRSDTQYF
TRBJ2-3 | TRBV29-1 | CSVATAGGSDTQYF
TRBJ1-1 | TRBV29-1 | CSVEDPRRNTEAFF
TRBJ2-2 | TRBV5-5 | CASSPGSGSTGELFF
TRBJ2-7 | TRBV18 | CASSLQSYEQYF
TRBJ1-2 | TRBV7-9 | CASSSFYGYTF
TRBJ2-7 | TRBV27 | CASRMDRVMGEQYF
TRBJ1-1 | TRBV18 | CASSPRRGITEAFF